This T cell receptor (beta chain) is from a study of OX40 agonist ivuxolimab in advanced cancers. Study summary: Patients were treated with ivuxolimab, an agonistic anti-OX40 (CD134) antibody.

About this clone: Its matching antigen is unknown.

Losses at the gene ends were 4 bases for V and 6 bases for J; bases not matched to a gene: 11. The CDR3 extends over 15 amino acids. Germline V lookup: CDR1 GTSNPN, CDR2 SVGIG (reference sequence). Collection of blood occurred at baseline, at cycle 4 day 1, and at cycle 7 day 1. This table comes from immunoSEQ multiplex PCR, and its TCRdb copy is limited to in-frame clones, with some not included. The sample lists more than 80,000 clones; about 89% were seen once. Study findings and constraints: Expanded clones tended on average to be more numerous among CD8+ T cells than CD4+. At doses 0.1 to 3.0 mg/kg, CD4+ and CD8+ clones expanded.

The sample in question was CD4+ or CD8+ T cells sorted from blood, obtained in a trial of the OX40 agonist ivuxolimab. The J gene is TRBJ2-1, the V gene TRBV30; 8 bases align to TRBD2. The receptor's source is an adult with an advanced solid tumor such as melanoma, head and neck, liver or kidney cancer. DNA of the CDR3: TGTGCCTGGACCTTCCTCGCGGGGGGTATCAATGAGCAGTTCTTC. It encodes CAWTFLAGGINEQFF.